Presented here are 26 T cell receptor beta chains from one specimen sequenced in a study of siplizumab effects on memory and regulatory T cells. Generated by immunoSEQ multiplex PCR, the TCRdb table keeps only in-frame clones and is missing some. The sample carries approximately 60,000 clones, around 96% recorded once. Sequencing input: naive CD8+ T cells sorted from blood. These receptors all come from a human donor in good health.

The gene calls are TRBV7-7 and TRBJ2-1, with a possible D match to TRBD2 (6 bases). Looked up from germline, CDR1 is SSHAT and CDR2 is FNYEAQ (reference sequence). This CDR3 spans 14 amino acids. V was pared by 1 base and J by 7 bases, with 11 bases between. CDR3 protein: CASSLEASGNEQFF. The CDR3 nucleotides read TGTGCCAGCAGCTTAGAAGCGAGCGGGAATGAGCAGTTCTTC.

The V and J genes are TRBV7-3 and TRBJ2-1; the match to TRBD2 covers 15 bases. This CDR3 contains 15 residues. CDR1 is SGHTA, CDR2 FQGTGA, per germline. With 4 bases clipped from V and 11 bases from J, the junction kept 6 bases outside the gene matches. The DNA of the CDR3 is TGTGCCAGCAGCTCCCAAGGACTAGCGGGGGGGCAGCAGTTCTTC. It is translated as CASSSQGLAGGQQFF.

The V call is TRBV5-4, the J call TRBJ2-3, with 11 nucleotides matching TRBD2. The CDR3 is 19 residues long. Germline V CDR1 and CDR2: SGHNT, YYREEE (reference sequence). Unmatched junction bases numbered 9, after V lost 0 bases and J lost 0 bases. The CDR3 nucleotides are TGTGCCAGCAGCTTGGACCTAGCGGGGGGCCTGTGGAGCACAGATACGCAGTATTTT. This codes for CASSLDLAGGLWSTDTQYF. Complete variable domain (other parts from reference TRBV5-4 and TRBJ2-3): ETGVTQSPTHLIKTRGQQVTLRCSSQSGHNTVSWYQQALGQGPQFIFQYYREEENGRGNFPPRFSGLQFPNYSSELNVNALELDDSALYLCASSLDLAGGLWSTDTQYFGPGTRLTVL.

The chain links TRBV15 to TRBJ1-2, with 9 bases identical to TRBD1. The J segment lost 3 bases and the V segment lost 3 bases, leaving 11 bases of the junction unmatched. This CDR3 contains 17 residues. From germline, CDR1 is LNHNV and CDR2 YYDKDF (reference sequence). Here the CDR3 reads CATSSYGTGTLDYGYTF. The DNA for the CDR3 is TGTGCCACCAGCAGCTACGGGACAGGGACTTTAGACTATGGCTACACCTTC.

J is TRBJ2-7 and V is TRBV29-1, with D hard to call. Trimming pared 2 bases from V and 2 bases from J, leaving 7 bases between. CDR3 length equals 12 residues. Germline CDR1 is SQVTM and CDR2 is ANQGSEA. CDR3 DNA sequence: TGCAGCGTTGAACTGGGTACCTACGAGCAGTACTTC. Translated, it gives CSVELGTYEQYF.

The CDR3 nucleotides read TGTGCCAGCAGCGCGGCGGGGACAGGGACTTACGAGCAGTACTTC. It yields the protein CASSAAGTGTYEQYF. The gene calls are TRBV9 and TRBJ2-7; 9 bases are shared with TRBD1. This CDR3 is built from 15 residues. The V gene's germline CDR1 is SGDLS and CDR2 YYNGEE. The junction had 8 bases not matched to a gene; V was cut back by 3 bases and J by 4 bases.

This chain links TRBV4-1 with TRBJ2-5; 9 nucleotides line up with TRBD2. The V segment lost 5 bases and the J segment 2 bases; nucleotides outside the gene matches: 3. Germline V gene lookup returns CDR1 MGHRA and CDR2 YSYEKL. CDR3 size: 14 residues. The CDR3 protein is CASSLAGAQETQYF. In nucleotides, the CDR3 is TGCGCCAGCAGCTTAGCGGGGGCTCAAGAGACCCAGTACTTC.

V gene TRBV10-2 combines with J gene TRBJ2-7, with 9 bases matching TRBD2. Germline loops: CDR1 WSHSY, CDR2 SAAADI. J was trimmed by 4 bases and V by 5 bases; bases with no gene match: 6. The CDR3 sequence is 14 residues long. The CDR3 here is CASSQPGLAYEQYF. In nucleotides, the CDR3 is TGCGCCAGCAGTCAACCGGGACTAGCATACGAGCAGTACTTC.

The chain has TRBV4-3 and TRBJ1-2, with no clear D. The CDR3 loop spans 17 amino acids. In germline, CDR1 is LGHNA, CDR2 YSLEER. With 4 bases removed from V and 2 bases from J, the gap between germline ends came to 20 bases. This CDR3 is CASSPEAIRTLNYGYTF. For the CDR3, the DNA is TGCGCCAGCAGCCCGGAGGCTATTAGGACTTTAAACTATGGCTACACCTTC.

J is TRBJ2-5 and V is TRBV4-1; 11 bases agree with TRBD1. The DNA matches TRBJ2-7 better at its end, which makes the J call doubtful. Germline CDR1 reads MGHRA; CDR2 reads YSYEKL. This CDR3 comprises 15 residues. The CDR3 region has the DNA TGCGCCAGCAGCCACAGCTCCGGGACAGGGGGCGAGCAGTACTTC. Amino acids: CASSHSSGTGGEQYF.

The sample holds one count of this clone. The gene calls are TRBV5-1 and TRBJ2-3, with D unresolved. CDR1 is SGHRS, CDR2 YFSETQ, per germline. Trimming shortened V by 4 bases and J by 3 bases, and 12 bases separated the two germline ends. The CDR3 spans 14 residues. This chain's CDR3 is CASSPLGITDTQYF. CDR3 in DNA: TGCGCCAGCAGCCCCCTGGGGATAACAGATACGCAGTATTTT.

The rearrangement links TRBV19 to TRBJ2-7, with 7 bases lining up with TRBD2. V was clipped by 5 bases and J by 2 bases; unmatched bases: 6. The germline V gene encodes CDR1 LNHDA and CDR2 SQIVND (reference sequence). CDR3 size: 14 residues. The CDR3 region is CASSLGDYTYEQYF. The CDR3 DNA sequence: TGTGCCAGTAGTCTGGGGGACTACACCTACGAGCAGTACTTC.

V is TRBV10-3 and J is TRBJ1-1; D is ambiguous. Germline V gene lookup returns CDR1 ENHRY and CDR2 SYGVKD. This CDR3 has 14 amino acids. V lost 3 bases and J 8 bases, leaving 16 bases between the germline ends. The CDR3, as DNA: TGTGCCATCAGTGATTTGGTCCGGCAGGACGAAGCTTTCTTT. Translating gives CAISDLVRQDEAFF.

The rearrangement links TRBV10-3 to TRBJ2-5, with D unresolved. Trimming stripped 0 bases from V and 2 bases from J, with 7 bases between. CDR1 ENHRY and CDR2 SYGVKD come from the germline V gene. This CDR3 is 14 amino acids long. The CDR3 bases are TGTGCCATCAGTGAGTCTCTTGGGCAAGAGACCCAGTACTTC. Protein product: CAISESLGQETQYF.

The CDR3: CASSFPGSIGEQYF. The CDR3 region has the DNA TGTGCCAGCAGCTTCCCAGGGAGTATCGGTGAGCAGTACTTC. This chain joins TRBV7-8 and TRBJ2-7; D is perhaps TRBD1 or TRBD2 (5 bases each). CDR1 and CDR2 (germline): SGHVS, FQNEAQ. The CDR3 has 14 residues. Trimming took off 3 bases at V and 7 bases at J, with 16 bases between the two ends.

The rearrangement joins TRBV4-2 to TRBJ2-5, with TRBD1 identical over 7 bases. With 0 bases clipped from V and 1 base from J, the junction kept 5 bases outside the gene matches. The CDR3 has 16 amino acids. The germline gives CDR1 LGHNA, CDR2 YNFKEQ. CDR3 in amino acids: CASSQDPGDSQETQYF. CDR3 sequence (DNA): TGTGCCAGCAGCCAAGATCCAGGGGACAGCCAAGAGACCCAGTACTTC.

The CDR3 loop reads CASSFRGSGELFF. For the CDR3, the DNA is TGTGCCAGCAGTTTCCGGGGGTCCGGGGAGCTGTTTTTT. This chain links TRBV28 with TRBJ2-2; D is perhaps TRBD2 (6 bases). V lost 3 bases to trimming and J lost 6 bases, with 8 bases between them. Germline CDR1 MDHEN, CDR2 SYDVKM. The CDR3 sequence is 13 residues long.

The V call is TRBV7-9, the J call TRBJ1-2; tentatively, D is TRBD1 (5 bases). This CDR3 is 13 amino acids long. Germline V gene lookup returns CDR1 SEHNR and CDR2 FQNEAQ (reference sequence). Between the trimmed V and J ends, which lost 5 bases and 6 bases, there was a span of 13 bases. DNA for the CDR3: TGTGCCAGCAGCCAAGGGGCACCCGATGGCTACACCTTC. The encoded protein is CASSQGAPDGYTF.

The chain employs TRBV7-9 and TRBJ2-7; D not certain. V lost 3 bases and J 6 bases, leaving 9 bases between the germline ends. The CDR3 has 12 amino acids. Per germline, CDR1 SEHNR and CDR2 FQNEAQ (reference sequence). As DNA, the CDR3 is TGTGCCAGCAGCTTTGGGGTGGCCGAGCAGTACTTC. Translated: CASSFGVAEQYF.

V gene TRBV9 combines with J gene TRBJ2-2; 9 bases line up with TRBD1. The germline V gene has CDR1 SGDLS and CDR2 YYNGEE. The CDR3 consists of 16 residues. The ends lost 3 bases at V and 3 bases at J; junction bases unmatched: 6. This CDR3 is CASSATGQGDTGELFF. CDR3 nucleotide sequence: TGTGCCAGCAGCGCCACGGGACAGGGTGACACCGGGGAGCTGTTTTTT.

This rearrangement joins TRBV7-3 to TRBJ2-1, with 7 nucleotides matching TRBD2. The CDR3 loop spans 18 amino acids. The ends lost 2 bases at V and 4 bases at J; junction bases unmatched: 14. CDR1 and CDR2 from the germline V gene are SGHTA and FQGTGA. CDR3 sequence (DNA): TGTGCCAGCAGCTTATCCCCGGTGGGCGGGGGAGGATACAATGAGCAGTTCTTC. Amino acid sequence: CASSLSPVGGGGYNEQFF.

The J gene is TRBJ2-7, the V gene TRBV27; D remains ambiguous. CDR1 is MNHEY and CDR2 is SMNVEV in the germline V gene (reference sequence). This CDR3 is 13 amino acids long. Trimming left V 2 bases short and J 2 bases short, with 7 bases between. The CDR3 is CASSLNPAYEQYF. For the CDR3, the DNA is TGTGCCAGCAGTTTAAACCCCGCCTACGAGCAGTACTTC.

This chain's CDR3 is CSVDRVNTEAFF. Here the CDR3 DNA reads TGCAGCGTGGACAGGGTGAACACTGAAGCTTTCTTT. V gene TRBV29-1 combines with J gene TRBJ1-1; 8 bases are shared with TRBD1. The V gene end was trimmed by 6 bases and the J gene end by 0 bases; junction bases not matched to a gene: 0. This CDR3 is 12 amino acids long. From germline, CDR1 is SQVTM and CDR2 ANQGSEA. Looking up the rest from reference TRBV29-1 and TRBJ1-1 gives the full variable domain: SAVISQKPSRDICQRGTSLTIQCQVDSQVTMMFWYRQQPGQSLTLIATANQGSEATYESGFVIDKFPISRPNLTFSTLTVSNMSPEDSSIYLCSVDRVNTEAFFGQGTRLTVV.

The chain combines TRBV12-5 with TRBJ2-5, with 7 bases identical to TRBD1. V dropped 5 bases and J dropped 3; count of bases not matched to a gene: 3. Germline V gene lookup returns CDR1 LGHNT and CDR2 FRNRAP. The CDR3 is 13 amino acids. CDR3 loop: CASGPGTEETQYF. CDR3 sequence (DNA): TGTGCTAGTGGTCCGGGGACAGAAGAGACCCAGTACTTC.

The J gene is TRBJ2-7, the V gene TRBV18, with a possible D match to TRBD1 (6 bases). Germline V gene sequence: CDR1 KGHSH, CDR2 LQKENI. Trimming took 2 bases from V and 3 from J, leaving 14 bases between them. This CDR3 has 15 amino acids. The CDR3 bases are TGTGCCAGCTCACCAATTTCAGGGGCCTTCTACGAGCAGTACTTC. Translating gives CASSPISGAFYEQYF.

V usage is TRBV6-6 and J usage is TRBJ2-2; D may be TRBD1 or TRBD2 (5 bases each). The V end lost 10 bases, the J end lost 7 bases, and 16 bases lay between the germline ends. Germline CDR1 is MNHNY and CDR2 is SVGAGI (reference sequence). This CDR3 is 13 amino acids long. The CDR3 coding sequence is TGTGCCAACCCGAGAGGGGCCGGCGGGGAGCTGTTTTTT. Translation gives CANPRGAGGELFF.